Listed below are T cell receptor beta chains from one sample, sequenced in a study of early T cells in non-severe SARS-CoV-2 infection. TCRdb re-called the 5' RACE reads through MiXCR, storing one row per CDR3 protein. The sample contains approximately 65,000 distinct CDR3 sequences, roughly an eighth of which appear only once. The sequenced sample was whole blood. All receptors derive from an adult who was a healthcare worker with PCR-confirmed SARS-CoV-2 infection or an uninfected control (not recorded which). Both conserved end residues are part of each CDR3. The order of the fields is CDR3 length, J gene, V gene, CDR3 protein.

13	TRBJ2-1	TRBV3-1	CASSQTLATEQFF
17	TRBJ1-2	TRBV4-2	CASSQETRGISPSGYTF
14	TRBJ2-5	TRBV20-1	CSASGGRGMKTQYF
11	TRBJ1-1	TRBV29-1	CSVDGGQRAFF
16	TRBJ2-3	TRBV9	CASSVEAGRSTDTQYF
15	TRBJ1-1	TRBV12-3/TRBV12-4	CASSPTTGSATEAFF
14	TRBJ2-1	TRBV19	CASSGQGGPNEQFF
14	TRBJ2-1	TRBV29-1	CSVKALGSYNEQFF
16	TRBJ2-1	TRBV20-1	CSAHPASFGSYNEQFF
16	TRBJ2-3	TRBV3-1	CASSQQRGISTDTQYF
14	TRBJ1-1	TRBV6-6	CASTKRRGDTEAFF
14	TRBJ1-6	TRBV4-3	CASSQEHGNSPLHF
14	TRBJ2-2	TRBV11-2	CASSLDPSRRELFF
16	TRBJ2-2	TRBV4-1	CASSQALTGYTGELFF
14	TRBJ1-1	TRBV11-2	CASSLGGGPTEAFF
15	TRBJ2-7	TRBV21-1	CASSKSADRLYEQYF
14	TRBJ2-1	TRBV12-3/TRBV12-4	CASSLFVSYNEQFF